This entry describes one T cell receptor (beta chain). As yet, its antigen is unknown. Only CD45RO-negative cells positively selected for CCR7 counted as naive CD8 cells, so terminally differentiated effector memory CD45RA+ cells were excluded. The length of the CDR3 is 17 residues. With V trimmed by 2 bases and J by 4 bases, 12 bases remained unmatched. The germline CDR1 and CDR2 sequences are LGHNA and YSLEER. Investigators spread the genomic DNA of each subset evenly over several immunoSEQ plates. This table comes from immunoSEQ multiplex PCR, and its TCRdb copy is limited to in-frame clones, with some not included. The sample carries around 2,000,000 clones, about 95% recorded once. These data belong to a study of shared clonotypes between healthy human individuals. Overall study results and limits: Memory subsets had estimated richness that was generally smaller than that of naive subsets. Incomplete sequencing of sorted subsets was indicated by rarefaction despite large depth. Blood alone was sampled, and tissue repertoires likely differ.

The rearrangement uses TRBV4-3 and TRBJ1-2, with 8 positions matching TRBD1. This receptor was obtained from a man between 18 and 29 years old in good health. Specimen: naive CD8+ T cells sorted from blood. CDR3 residues: CASSQSGGARFGYGYTF. The CDR3 DNA follows: TGCGCCAGCAGCCAATCAGGGGGCGCGAGGTTCGGCTATGGCTACACCTTC.